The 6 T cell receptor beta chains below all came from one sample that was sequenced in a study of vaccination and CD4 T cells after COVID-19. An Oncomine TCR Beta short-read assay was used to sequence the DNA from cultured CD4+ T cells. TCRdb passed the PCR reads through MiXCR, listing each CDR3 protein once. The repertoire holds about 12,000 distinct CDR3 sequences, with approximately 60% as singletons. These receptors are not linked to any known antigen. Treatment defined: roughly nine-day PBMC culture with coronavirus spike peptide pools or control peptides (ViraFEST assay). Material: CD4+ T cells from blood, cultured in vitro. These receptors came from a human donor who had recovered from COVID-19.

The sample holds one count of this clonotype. Written as DNA, the CDR3 is TGCAGTGCCCCCGACAGGGGAAACACTGAAGCTTTCTTT. It translates to CSAPDRGNTEAFF. This sequence joins TRBV20-1 and TRBJ1-1, with 8 bases fitting TRBD1. The J segment lost 2 bases and the V segment lost 6 bases, leaving 5 bases of the junction unmatched. This CDR3 spans 13 amino acids. Germline values: CDR1 DFQATT, CDR2 SNEGSKA (reference sequence).

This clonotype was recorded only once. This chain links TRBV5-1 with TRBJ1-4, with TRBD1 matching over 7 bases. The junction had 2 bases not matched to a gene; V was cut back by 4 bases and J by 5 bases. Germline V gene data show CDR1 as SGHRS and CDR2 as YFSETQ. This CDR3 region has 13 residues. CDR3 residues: CASSPTGNEKLFF. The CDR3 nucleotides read TGCGCCAGCAGCCCGACAGGGAATGAAAAACTGTTTTTT.

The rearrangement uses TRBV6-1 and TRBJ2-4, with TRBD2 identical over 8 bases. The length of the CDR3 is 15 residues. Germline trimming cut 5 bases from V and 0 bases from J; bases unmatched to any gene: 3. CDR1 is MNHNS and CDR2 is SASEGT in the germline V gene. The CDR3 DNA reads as TGTGCCAGCAGTACGGGGGGGCTAGCCAAAAACATTCAGTACTTC. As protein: CASSTGGLAKNIQYF.

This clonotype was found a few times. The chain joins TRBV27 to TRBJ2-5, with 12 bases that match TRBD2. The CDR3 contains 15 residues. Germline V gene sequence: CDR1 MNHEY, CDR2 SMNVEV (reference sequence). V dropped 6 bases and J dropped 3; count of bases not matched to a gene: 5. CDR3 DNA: TGTGCCAGCAGATACCGACTAGCGGGAGAAGAGACCCAGTACTTC. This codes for CASRYRLAGEETQYF.

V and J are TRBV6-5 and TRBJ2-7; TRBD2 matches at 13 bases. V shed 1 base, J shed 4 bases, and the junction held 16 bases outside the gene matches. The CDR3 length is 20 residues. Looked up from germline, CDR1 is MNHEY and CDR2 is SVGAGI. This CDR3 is CASSYWAGPSRTSGRYEQYF. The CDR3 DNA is TGTGCCAGCAGTTACTGGGCAGGCCCTTCTAGGACTAGCGGGAGATACGAGCAGTACTTC.

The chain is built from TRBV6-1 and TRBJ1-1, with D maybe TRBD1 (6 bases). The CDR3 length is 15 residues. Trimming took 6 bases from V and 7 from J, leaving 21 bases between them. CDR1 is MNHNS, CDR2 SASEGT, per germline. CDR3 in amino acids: CASRVTQGPQDEAFF. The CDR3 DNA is TGTGCCAGCAGGGTTACCCAGGGGCCACAGGATGAAGCTTTCTTT.